These 15 T cell receptor beta chains originate from one sample sequenced in a study of cytomegalovirus exposure and HLA in healthy donors. The PCR had 60 Vbeta and 13 Jbeta primers. Measured with immunoSEQ multiplex PCR; TCRdb has only the in-frame clones, and not every one. The sample's table shows about 160,000 clones. The sample taken for sequencing was PBMCs. Every receptor here comes from a woman aged 60-75 years in good health and CMV-seronegative.

The chain carries TRBV5-5 and TRBJ2-5; 10 bases are shared with TRBD1. With 4 bases clipped from V and 5 bases from J, the junction kept 5 bases outside the gene matches. The germline CDR1 and CDR2 sequences are SGHKS and YYEKEE (reference sequence). This CDR3 region has 14 residues. The CDR3, as DNA: TGTGCCAGCAGCAAGACAGGGGGCAGGGAGACCCAGTACTTC. Its translation is CASSKTGGRETQYF.

The chain combines TRBV5-1 with TRBJ2-7; D is perhaps TRBD1 (6 bases). The germline gives CDR1 SGHRS, CDR2 YFSETQ. Trimming cost V 0 bases and J 6 bases, with 13 bases left between them. CDR3 length equals 14 residues. The CDR3 region has the DNA TGCGCCAGCAGCTTGGCCCAGGGGCTATTCGAGCAGTACTTC. This sequence encodes CASSLAQGLFEQYF.

This chain uses TRBV5-1 with TRBJ2-5; 7 nucleotides align to TRBD1. Judging by the DNA end, TRBJ2-7 fits better; the J call may be wrong. Germline CDR1 is SGHRS and CDR2 is YFSETQ. The CDR3 consists of 14 residues. Here the CDR3 reads CASSTRTGSYEQYF. Written as DNA, the CDR3 is TGCGCCAGCAGCACCCGGACAGGTTCCTACGAGCAGTACTTC.

The chain couples TRBV5-4 to TRBJ2-7; 12 bases align to TRBD2. This CDR3 has 14 residues. The V gene's germline CDR1 is SGHNT and CDR2 YYREEE (reference sequence). The V gene end was trimmed by 2 bases and the J gene end by 4 bases; junction bases not matched to a gene: 1. The CDR3 region is CASSFGTSGYEQYF. The CDR3 bases are TGTGCCAGCAGCTTTGGGACTAGCGGGTACGAGCAGTACTTC.

Concerning this clone: One end of the junction does not line up with germline, which may come from a read error. The same CDR3 can be traced to other DNA sequences in this sample. The chain uses TRBV5-5 and TRBJ1-3, with 9 bases lining up with TRBD1. This CDR3 contains 15 residues. Germline CDR1 SGHKS, CDR2 YYEKEE (reference sequence). DNA for the CDR3: TGTGCCAGTAGCTCGCGGGACAGGGCCGGAAACACCATATATTTT. As protein: CASSSRDRAGNTIYF. Full variable domain (outside the CDR3, taken from reference TRBV5-5 and TRBJ1-3): DAGVTQSPTHLIKTRGQQVTLRCSPISGHKSVSWYQQVLGQGPQFIFQYYEKEERGRGNFPDRFSARQFPNYSSELNVNALLLGDSALYLCASSSRDRAGNTIYFGEGSWLTVV.

This chain connects TRBV7-9 to TRBJ2-2; possible D gene TRBD2, 6 bases. Germline V lookup: CDR1 SEHNR, CDR2 FQNEAQ (reference sequence). V lost 3 bases to trimming and J lost 9 bases, with 17 bases between them. This CDR3 has 15 residues. CDR3 DNA sequence: TGTGCCAGCAGCTTGGGCACTAGCAGGTTCCGGGAGCTGTTTTTT. Amino acid sequence: CASSLGTSRFRELFF.

This chain connects TRBV7-3 to TRBJ2-1; 10 bases are shared with TRBD2. CDR1 and CDR2 (germline): SGHTA, FQGTGA. After removal of 6 bases from V and 5 bases from J, the junction contained 7 bases not matched to a gene. The CDR3 sequence is 15 residues long. For the CDR3, the DNA is TGTGCCAGCAGTAGGACTAGCGGCACCCACAATGAGCAGTTCTTC. This encodes CASSRTSGTHNEQFF.

The chain is built from TRBV7-9 and TRBJ1-4; 7 bases map to TRBD1. CDR1 is SEHNR and CDR2 is FQNEAQ in the germline V gene (reference sequence). Trimming removed 7 bases from V and 2 bases from J; junction bases left unmatched: 4. The CDR3 sequence is 14 residues long. Here the CDR3 DNA reads TGTGCCAGCAACAAACAGGGGACTAATGAAAAACTGTTTTTT. It is translated as CASNKQGTNEKLFF. Supplemented by reference TRBV7-9 and TRBJ1-4, the full variable domain reads DTGVSQNPRHKITKRGQNVTFRCDPISEHNRLYWYRQTLGQGPEFLTYFQNEAQLEKSRLLSDRFSAERPKGSFSTLEIQRTEQGDSAMYLCASNKQGTNEKLFFGSGTQLSVL.

The chain recombines TRBV27 with TRBJ2-7, with 7 bases that match TRBD1. The V gene end was trimmed by 5 bases and the J gene end by 3 bases; junction bases not matched to a gene: 13. This CDR3 is built from 16 residues. Germline lookup yields CDR1 MNHEY and CDR2 SMNVEV (reference sequence). CDR3 sequence: CASSPSYTGTDYEQYF. DNA of the CDR3: TGTGCCAGCAGTCCCAGCTATACCGGGACAGACTACGAGCAGTACTTC.

The gene calls are TRBV5-1 and TRBJ2-1; maybe TRBD1 (6 bases). The germline V gene encodes CDR1 SGHRS and CDR2 YFSETQ. CDR3 length equals 16 residues. Deletions cut 3 bases from V and 4 bases from J, with 17 bases between. The CDR3 protein is CASSSFSSGDYNEQFF. DNA for the CDR3: TGCGCCAGCAGCTCCTTTTCGTCAGGGGATTACAATGAGCAGTTCTTC.

The gene calls are TRBV9 and TRBJ2-1; TRBD2 matches 9 bases. Per the germline V gene, CDR1 is SGDLS and CDR2 is YYNGEE. CDR3 size: 17 residues. The J segment lost 4 bases and the V segment lost 0 bases, leaving 8 bases of the junction unmatched. DNA for the CDR3: TGTGCCAGCAGCGTAGCGGGTAGCGGGGGTGGATACAATGAGCAGTTCTTC. Amino acids: CASSVAGSGGGYNEQFF.

The chain recombines TRBV7-3 with TRBJ2-1; TRBD2 agrees at 8 bases. Germline V CDR1 and CDR2: SGHTA, FQGTGA. Germline trimming cut 8 bases from V and 3 bases from J; bases unmatched to any gene: 3. The CDR3 has 13 residues. Written as DNA, the CDR3 is TGTGCCAGCGCGAGCGGGAGCTACAATGAGCAGTTCTTC. This sequence encodes CASASGSYNEQFF.

The chain uses TRBV27 and TRBJ1-5, with a weak D call TRBD1 (6 bases). This CDR3 is 14 amino acids long. Germline CDR1 and CDR2: MNHEY and SMNVEV (reference sequence). The germline V and J ends were trimmed by 5 bases and 3 bases, with 11 bases remaining between them. CDR3 coding DNA: TGTGCCAGCAGTCCCCGGGACAACAATCAGCCCCAGCATTTT. Translating gives CASSPRDNNQPQHF.

The rearrangement uses TRBV5-1 and TRBJ1-1; D perhaps matches TRBD1 (5 bases). Germline-derived CDR1 and CDR2 are SGHRS and YFSETQ. The germline V and J ends were trimmed by 0 bases and 2 bases, with 8 bases remaining between them. There are 14 residues in the CDR3. The CDR3 sequence is CASSLEQVNTEAFF. The DNA for the CDR3 is TGCGCCAGCAGCTTGGAACAGGTAAACACTGAAGCTTTCTTT.

The J gene is TRBJ2-2, the V gene TRBV21-1; no DNA check was done on the table's D call, TRBD1. TRBV21-1 is a recognized pseudogene. The CDR3 runs 20 residues. CDR3 amino acids: CASSKPRESDRGIGTGELFF. The CDR3 DNA follows: TGTGCCAGCAGCAAACCACGAGAGAGCGACAGGGGGATCGGCACCGGGGAGCTGTTTTTT.